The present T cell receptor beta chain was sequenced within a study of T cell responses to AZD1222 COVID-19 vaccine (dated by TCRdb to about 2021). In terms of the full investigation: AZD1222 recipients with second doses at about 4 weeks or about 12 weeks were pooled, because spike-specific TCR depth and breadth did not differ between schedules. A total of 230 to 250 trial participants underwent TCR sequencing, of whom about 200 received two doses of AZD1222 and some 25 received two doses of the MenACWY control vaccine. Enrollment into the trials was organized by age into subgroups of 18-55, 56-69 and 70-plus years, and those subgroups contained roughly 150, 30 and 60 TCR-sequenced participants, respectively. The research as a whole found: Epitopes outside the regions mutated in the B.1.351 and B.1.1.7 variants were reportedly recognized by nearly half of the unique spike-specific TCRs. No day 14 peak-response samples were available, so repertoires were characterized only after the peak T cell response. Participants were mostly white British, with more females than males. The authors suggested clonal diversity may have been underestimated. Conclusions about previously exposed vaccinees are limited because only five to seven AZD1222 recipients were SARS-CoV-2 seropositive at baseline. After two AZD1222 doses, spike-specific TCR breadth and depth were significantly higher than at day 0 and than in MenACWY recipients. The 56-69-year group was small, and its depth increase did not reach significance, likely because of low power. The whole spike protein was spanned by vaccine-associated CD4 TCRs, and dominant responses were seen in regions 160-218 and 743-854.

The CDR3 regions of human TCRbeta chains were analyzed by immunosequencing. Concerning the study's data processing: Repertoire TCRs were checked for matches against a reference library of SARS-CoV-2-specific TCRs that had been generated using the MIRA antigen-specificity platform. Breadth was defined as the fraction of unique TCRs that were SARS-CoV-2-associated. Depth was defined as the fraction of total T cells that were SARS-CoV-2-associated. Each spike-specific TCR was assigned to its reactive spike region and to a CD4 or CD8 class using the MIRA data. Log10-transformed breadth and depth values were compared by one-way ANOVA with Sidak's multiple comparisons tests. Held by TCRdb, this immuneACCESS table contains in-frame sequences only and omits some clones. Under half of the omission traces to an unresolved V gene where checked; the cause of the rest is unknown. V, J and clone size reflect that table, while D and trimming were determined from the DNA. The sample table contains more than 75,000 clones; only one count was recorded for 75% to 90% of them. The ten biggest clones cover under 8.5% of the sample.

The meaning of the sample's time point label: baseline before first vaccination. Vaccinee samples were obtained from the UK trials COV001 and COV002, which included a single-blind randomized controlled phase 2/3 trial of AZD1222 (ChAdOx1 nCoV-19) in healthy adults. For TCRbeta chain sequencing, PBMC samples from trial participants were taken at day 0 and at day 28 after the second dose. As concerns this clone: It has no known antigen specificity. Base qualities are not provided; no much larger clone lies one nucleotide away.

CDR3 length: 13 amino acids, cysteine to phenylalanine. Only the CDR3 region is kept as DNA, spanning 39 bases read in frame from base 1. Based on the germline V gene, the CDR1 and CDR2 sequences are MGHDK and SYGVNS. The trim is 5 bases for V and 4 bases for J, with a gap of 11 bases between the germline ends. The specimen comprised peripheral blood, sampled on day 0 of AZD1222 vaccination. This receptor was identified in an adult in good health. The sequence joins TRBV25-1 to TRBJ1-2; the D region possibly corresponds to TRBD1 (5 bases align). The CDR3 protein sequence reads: CASSNQGLYGYTF. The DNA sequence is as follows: TGTGCCAGCAGTAACCAGGGACTCTATGGCTACACCTTC.